This is a list of T cell receptor beta chains from one sample in a study of blood T cells in healthy people across ages. TCRdb reprocessed the 5' RACE reads with MiXCR, giving one entry per CDR3 protein. The sample lists some 730,000 distinct CDR3 sequences, 22% occurring once. The sequencing input was blood. The receptors here all came from a man aged 65 to 85 in good health. CDR3s include the opening cysteine and the closing phenylalanine or tryptophan. Fields, in order: CDR3 DNA, CDR3 protein, D gene, clone size, J gene, V gene. D genes are given only for firm matches. Where a row states a size, it is once, few, many or the class of an expanded clone; other rows omit it.

CDR3 DNA: TGCGCCAGCCGGTTGGGGACGGTTACCGGGGAGCTGTTTTTT
CDR3 protein: CASRLGTVTGELFF
D gene: NA
clone size: NA
J gene: TRBJ2-2
V gene: TRBV5-1

CDR3 DNA: TGTGCCAGCAGTTTTAACTATGGCTACACCTTC
CDR3 protein: CASSFNYGYTF
D gene: NA
clone size: many
J gene: TRBJ1-2
V gene: TRBV25-1

CDR3 DNA: TGCAGTGCTAGAGTAAAGAGAGGGGATTTGTTCAATGAGCAGTTCTTC
CDR3 protein: CSARVKRGDLFNEQFF
D gene: NA
clone size: NA
J gene: TRBJ2-1
V gene: TRBV20-1

CDR3 DNA: TGTGCCAGCAGGAGGACTAGCGGGAGTGGGACCGGGGAGCTGTTTTTT
CDR3 protein: CASRRTSGSGTGELFF
D gene: TRBD2
clone size: NA
J gene: TRBJ2-2
V gene: TRBV2

CDR3 DNA: TGTGCCAGCAGCCTAAGGGACAACTATGGCTACACCTTC
CDR3 protein: CASSLRDNYGYTF
D gene: NA
clone size: NA
J gene: TRBJ1-2
V gene: TRBV5-6

CDR3 DNA: TGTGCCAGCAGTATCAAGCGCGAGCAGTACTTC
CDR3 protein: CASSIKREQYF
D gene: NA
clone size: few
J gene: TRBJ2-7
V gene: TRBV12-3/TRBV12-4

CDR3 DNA: TGTGCCAGCGCGGACAGGGTCGGCGAAAAACTGTTTTTT
CDR3 protein: CASADRVGEKLFF
D gene: TRBD1
clone size: few
J gene: TRBJ1-4
V gene: TRBV13

CDR3 DNA: TGTGCCAGCACCCGGACATCTTCCTCACCCCTCCACTTT
CDR3 protein: CASTRTSSSPLHF
D gene: NA
clone size: few
J gene: TRBJ1-6
V gene: TRBV12-3/TRBV12-4

CDR3 DNA: TGCGCCAGCAGCTTGACGGGCGGCCCCGAGACCCAGTACTTC
CDR3 protein: CASSLTGGPETQYF
D gene: NA
clone size: few
J gene: TRBJ2-5
V gene: TRBV5-1

CDR3 DNA: TGTGCCAGCAGTTTCGGGACAGGCTTCATCACAGATACGCAGTATTTT
CDR3 protein: CASSFGTGFITDTQYF
D gene: TRBD1
clone size: few
J gene: TRBJ2-3
V gene: TRBV12-3/TRBV12-4

CDR3 DNA: TGCAGTACTCCCCGTCGCCTAGCCCCTGAGACCCAGTACTTC
CDR3 protein: CSTPRRLAPETQYF
D gene: NA
clone size: few
J gene: TRBJ2-5
V gene: TRBV20-1

CDR3 DNA: TGTGCCAGCAGCCAAGACCCCATGAGGAACATTCAGTACTTC
CDR3 protein: CASSQDPMRNIQYF
D gene: NA
clone size: NA
J gene: TRBJ2-4
V gene: TRBV3-1

CDR3 DNA: TGTGCCAGCAGCCATAGCGGGGGGGACCCTTCCTACAATGAGCAGTTCTTC
CDR3 protein: CASSHSGGDPSYNEQFF
D gene: TRBD2
clone size: NA
J gene: TRBJ2-1
V gene: TRBV11-2

CDR3 DNA: TGTGCCAGCAGCCTAAAACCCGGGATGATGGATACGCAGTATTTT
CDR3 protein: CASSLKPGMMDTQYF
D gene: NA
clone size: NA
J gene: TRBJ2-3
V gene: TRBV7-9

CDR3 DNA: TGTGCCAGCAGCTTAGCAGCGACAGGGGGCTTCAATGAGCAGTTCTTC
CDR3 protein: CASSLAATGGFNEQFF
D gene: TRBD1
clone size: NA
J gene: TRBJ2-1
V gene: TRBV7-2

CDR3 DNA: TGCGCCAGCAGCCTGACGACTAGCGGGATTACCGGGGAGCTGTTTTTT
CDR3 protein: CASSLTTSGITGELFF
D gene: TRBD2
clone size: few
J gene: TRBJ2-2
V gene: TRBV5-1

CDR3 DNA: TGCAGTGAGAGGGGCAGGGGGTCCTACGAGCAGTACTTC
CDR3 protein: CSERGRGSYEQYF
D gene: TRBD1
clone size: NA
J gene: TRBJ2-7
V gene: TRBV20-1

CDR3 DNA: TGCAGCGGCAGGAGGTACAGCACTGAAGCTTTCTTT
CDR3 protein: CSGRRYSTEAFF
D gene: NA
clone size: NA
J gene: TRBJ1-1
V gene: TRBV29-1

CDR3 DNA: TGCGCCAGCAGCCAAGACCCGCAGGGCACCTATAATTCACCCCTCCACTTT
CDR3 protein: CASSQDPQGTYNSPLHF
D gene: NA
clone size: few
J gene: TRBJ1-6
V gene: TRBV4-3

CDR3 DNA: TGTGCCACCAGTGATTCAGAGGCTTACTATGGCTACACCTTC
CDR3 protein: CATSDSEAYYGYTF
D gene: NA
clone size: few
J gene: TRBJ1-2
V gene: TRBV24-1

CDR3 DNA: TGTGCCAGCAGTGAGTACAGCACAGATACGCAGTATTTT
CDR3 protein: CASSEYSTDTQYF
D gene: NA
clone size: NA
J gene: TRBJ2-3
V gene: TRBV6-1

CDR3 DNA: TGCAGTGCTAGAGATTCAGGGGGGTTCATCGGCTACACCTTC
CDR3 protein: CSARDSGGFIGYTF
D gene: TRBD1
clone size: NA
J gene: TRBJ1-2
V gene: TRBV20-1

CDR3 DNA: TGTGCCACCAGCACCCCAAAGGGACTAGCGGGAGGCATCAACACAGATACGCAGTATTTT
CDR3 protein: CATSTPKGLAGGINTDTQYF
D gene: TRBD2
clone size: NA
J gene: TRBJ2-3
V gene: TRBV15

CDR3 DNA: TGTGCCAGCAGCCAACTTAGCGCAGCGGTGGATACGCAGTATTTT
CDR3 protein: CASSQLSAAVDTQYF
D gene: NA
clone size: many
J gene: TRBJ2-3
V gene: TRBV4-2

CDR3 DNA: TGCAGCGTTCCCGCGGGGCTAGGTGAAAAACTGTTTTTT
CDR3 protein: CSVPAGLGEKLFF
D gene: NA
clone size: few
J gene: TRBJ1-4
V gene: TRBV29-1

CDR3 DNA: TGTGCCAGCAGTTTCGGGGGCTCCTACGAGCAGTACTTC
CDR3 protein: CASSFGGSYEQYF
D gene: NA
clone size: many
J gene: TRBJ2-7
V gene: TRBV12-3/TRBV12-4

CDR3 DNA: TGCGCCAGCAGCCAAGAACCGACTAGTCCAGGAGAGGATACGCAGTATTTT
CDR3 protein: CASSQEPTSPGEDTQYF
D gene: NA
clone size: NA
J gene: TRBJ2-3
V gene: TRBV4-1

CDR3 DNA: TGTGCCAGCAGGGAACCGGGACAGGGAAAAGAGACCCAGTACTTC
CDR3 protein: CASREPGQGKETQYF
D gene: TRBD1
clone size: NA
J gene: TRBJ2-5
V gene: TRBV11-2

CDR3 DNA: TGTGCCAGCAGCCAAGCCTGGGGAGTATCATGGGGACTCAGGACACATAACACCGGGGAGCTGTTTTTT
CDR3 protein: CASSQAWGVSWGLRTHNTGELFF
D gene: NA
clone size: few
J gene: TRBJ2-2
V gene: TRBV3-1

CDR3 DNA: TGCGCCAGCAGCCAAAAGGGACTAGCGGGGTCCTACAATGAGCAGTTCTTC
CDR3 protein: CASSQKGLAGSYNEQFF
D gene: TRBD2
clone size: few
J gene: TRBJ2-1
V gene: TRBV4-3

CDR3 DNA: TGCAGTGCTAGAGCGGGACAGGGGGCTTTTGAAGCTTTCTTT
CDR3 protein: CSARAGQGAFEAFF
D gene: TRBD1
clone size: few
J gene: TRBJ1-1
V gene: TRBV20-1

CDR3 DNA: TGTGCCAGCAGTTTATATTCAGATCGCAATCAGCCCCAGCATTTT
CDR3 protein: CASSLYSDRNQPQHF
D gene: NA
clone size: few
J gene: TRBJ1-5
V gene: TRBV28

CDR3 DNA: TGTGCCAGCAGCCAATTCCCCGAAGAGACCCAGTACTTC
CDR3 protein: CASSQFPEETQYF
D gene: NA
clone size: NA
J gene: TRBJ2-5
V gene: TRBV3-1

CDR3 DNA: TGCAGCGTTGCCTGGACTAGCGGGAGACTTACAGATACGCAGTATTTT
CDR3 protein: CSVAWTSGRLTDTQYF
D gene: TRBD2
clone size: NA
J gene: TRBJ2-3
V gene: TRBV29-1

CDR3 DNA: TGTGCCAGCAGTTATCTACGGGGCGCTGGGGCCAACGTCCTGACTTTC
CDR3 protein: CASSYLRGAGANVLTF
D gene: NA
clone size: NA
J gene: TRBJ2-6
V gene: TRBV6-2/TRBV6-3

CDR3 DNA: TGTGCCAGCAGCCAAGGAACAGGAACACTCTATGGCTACACCTTC
CDR3 protein: CASSQGTGTLYGYTF
D gene: NA
clone size: NA
J gene: TRBJ1-2
V gene: TRBV14

CDR3 DNA: TGTGCCAGCTGCACAGGGGGTATTGAAAAACTGTTTTTT
CDR3 protein: CASCTGGIEKLFF
D gene: TRBD1
clone size: NA
J gene: TRBJ1-4
V gene: TRBV16

CDR3 DNA: TGTGCCAGCAGCTTAGGAGCGGGACCTATCTACAATGAACAGTTCTTC
CDR3 protein: CASSLGAGPIYNEQFF
D gene: TRBD2
clone size: few
J gene: TRBJ2-1
V gene: TRBV7-2

CDR3 DNA: TGTGCCAGCAGTGATAAAGGTGCAGGGGGAGGCCTACTGTTTTTT
CDR3 protein: CASSDKGAGGGLLFF
D gene: TRBD1
clone size: NA
J gene: TRBJ1-4
V gene: TRBV2

CDR3 DNA: TGTGCCAGCAGTGGTGGGGTGGCCATTCAGTACTTC
CDR3 protein: CASSGGVAIQYF
D gene: NA
clone size: NA
J gene: TRBJ2-4
V gene: TRBV2

CDR3 DNA: TGCGCCAGCAGCCATCCCGACGGTCCCGAGCAGTTCTTC
CDR3 protein: CASSHPDGPEQFF
D gene: NA
clone size: few
J gene: TRBJ2-1
V gene: TRBV5-1

CDR3 DNA: TGCGCCAGCAGCCAAACCAACTCTGGGGCCAACGTCCTGACTTTC
CDR3 protein: CASSQTNSGANVLTF
D gene: NA
clone size: few
J gene: TRBJ2-6
V gene: TRBV4-3